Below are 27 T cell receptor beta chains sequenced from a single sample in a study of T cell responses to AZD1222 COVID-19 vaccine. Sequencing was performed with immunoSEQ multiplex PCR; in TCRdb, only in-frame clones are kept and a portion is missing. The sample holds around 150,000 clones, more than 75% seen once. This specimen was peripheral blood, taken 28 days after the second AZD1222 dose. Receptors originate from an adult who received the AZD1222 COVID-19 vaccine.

CDR3 in DNA: TGTGCCAGCAGCTGGGGGACTGCTGGCACCGGGGAGCTGTTTTTT. It codes for CASSWGTAGTGELFF. The V gene is TRBV7-9, the J gene TRBJ2-2, with D perhaps TRBD2 (6 bases). From germline, CDR1 is SEHNR and CDR2 FQNEAQ (reference sequence). The length of the CDR3 is 15 residues. The V end was cut by 4 bases, the J end by 4 bases, with 13 bases between.

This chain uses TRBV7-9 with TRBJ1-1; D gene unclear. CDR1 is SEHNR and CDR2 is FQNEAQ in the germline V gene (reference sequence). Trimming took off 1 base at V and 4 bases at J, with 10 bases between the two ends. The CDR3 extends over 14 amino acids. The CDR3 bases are TGTGCCAGCAGCTTAGAAACGGGTGTCACTGAAGCTTTCTTT. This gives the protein CASSLETGVTEAFF.

This CDR3 reads CASSQLDRRPQETQYF. The DNA for the CDR3 is TGTGCCAGCAGCCAACTGGACAGGAGACCGCAAGAGACCCAGTACTTC. The V gene is TRBV3-1 (or the pseudogene TRBV3-2), the J gene TRBJ2-5, with 7 nucleotides matching TRBD1. V was pared by 2 bases and J by 2 bases, with 8 bases of the junction left unmatched. Germline CDR1 LGHDT, CDR2 YNNKEL (reference sequence). The CDR3 extends over 16 amino acids.

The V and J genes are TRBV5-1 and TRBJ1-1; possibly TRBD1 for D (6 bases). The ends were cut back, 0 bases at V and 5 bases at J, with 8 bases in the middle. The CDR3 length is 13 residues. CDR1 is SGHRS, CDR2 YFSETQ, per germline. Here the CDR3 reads CASSLEGGTEAFF. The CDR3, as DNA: TGCGCCAGCAGCTTGGAAGGGGGGACTGAAGCTTTCTTT.

For the CDR3, the DNA is TGTGCCAGCAGCACCCGGATATTTACTAGCACAGATACGCAGTATTTT. It encodes CASSTRIFTSTDTQYF. The V and J genes are TRBV7-9 and TRBJ2-3; D ambiguous. This CDR3 region has 16 residues. The germline V gene encodes CDR1 SEHNR and CDR2 FQNEAQ (reference sequence). V dropped 5 bases and J dropped 0 bases, with 15 bases sitting between them.

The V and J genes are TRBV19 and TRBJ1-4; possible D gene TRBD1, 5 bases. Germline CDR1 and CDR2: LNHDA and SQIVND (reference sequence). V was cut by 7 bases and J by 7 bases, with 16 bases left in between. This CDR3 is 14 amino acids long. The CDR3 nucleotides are TGTGCCAGTACCCACTTAACGGGGCGTGAAAAACTGTTTTTT. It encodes CASTHLTGREKLFF.

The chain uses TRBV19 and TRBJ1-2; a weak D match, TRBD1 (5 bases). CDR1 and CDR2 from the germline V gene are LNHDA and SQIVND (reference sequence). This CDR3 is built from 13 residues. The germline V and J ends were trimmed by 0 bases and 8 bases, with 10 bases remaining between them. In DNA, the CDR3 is TGTGCCAGTAGTATAGACAGGGTGAGAGGCTACACCTTC. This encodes CASSIDRVRGYTF.

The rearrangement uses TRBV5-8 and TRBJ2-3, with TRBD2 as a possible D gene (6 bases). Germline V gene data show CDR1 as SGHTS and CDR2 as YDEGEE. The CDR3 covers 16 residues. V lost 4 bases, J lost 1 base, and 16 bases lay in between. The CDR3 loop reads CASSPGLSWRTDTQYF. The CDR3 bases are TGTGCCAGCAGCCCGGGACTGAGCTGGCGCACAGATACGCAGTATTTT.

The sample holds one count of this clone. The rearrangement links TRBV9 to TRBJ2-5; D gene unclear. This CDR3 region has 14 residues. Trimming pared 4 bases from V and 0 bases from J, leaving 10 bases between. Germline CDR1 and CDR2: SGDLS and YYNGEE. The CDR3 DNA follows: TGTGCCAGCAGCTCTCGGACGGACCAAGAGACCCAGTACTTC. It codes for CASSSRTDQETQYF.

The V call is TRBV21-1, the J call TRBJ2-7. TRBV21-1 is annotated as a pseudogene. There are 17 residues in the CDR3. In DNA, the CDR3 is TGTGCCAGCAGCGCAATCCTGGGAGCAGGGCGAACCTACGAGCAGTACTTC. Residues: CASSAILGAGRTYEQYF.

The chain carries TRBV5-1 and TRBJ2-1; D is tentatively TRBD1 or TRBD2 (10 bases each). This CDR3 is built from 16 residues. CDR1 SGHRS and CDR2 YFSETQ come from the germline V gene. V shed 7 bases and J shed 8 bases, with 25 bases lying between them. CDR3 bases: TGCGCCAGCCTGGACAGGGGGATAGCGGGAGGTGATGAGCAGTTCTTC. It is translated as CASLDRGIAGGDEQFF.

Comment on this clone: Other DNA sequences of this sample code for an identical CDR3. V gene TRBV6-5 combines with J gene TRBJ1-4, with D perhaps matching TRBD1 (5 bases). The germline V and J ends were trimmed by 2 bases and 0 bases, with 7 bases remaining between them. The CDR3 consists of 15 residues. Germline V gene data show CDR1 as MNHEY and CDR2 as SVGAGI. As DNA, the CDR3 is TGTGCCAGCAGTTACGGGGGTGCAACTAATGAAAAACTGTTTTTT. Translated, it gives CASSYGGATNEKLFF.

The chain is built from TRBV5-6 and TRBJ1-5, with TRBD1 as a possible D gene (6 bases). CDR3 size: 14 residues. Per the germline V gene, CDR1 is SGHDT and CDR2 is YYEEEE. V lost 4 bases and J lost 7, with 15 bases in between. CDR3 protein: CASSTGQTGQPQHF. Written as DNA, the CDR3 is TGTGCCAGCAGCACCGGACAGACCGGACAGCCCCAGCATTTT.

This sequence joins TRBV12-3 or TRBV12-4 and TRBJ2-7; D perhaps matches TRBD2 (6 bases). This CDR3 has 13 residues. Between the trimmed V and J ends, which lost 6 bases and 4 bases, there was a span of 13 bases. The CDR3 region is CASSRILAYEQYF. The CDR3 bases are TGTGCCAGCAGCCGTATTCTAGCGTACGAGCAGTACTTC.

The CDR3, as DNA: TGCGCCAGCAGCCAACCGGGACAGGTACCCTATGGCTACACCTTC. Translation gives CASSQPGQVPYGYTF. The chain is built from TRBV4-1 and TRBJ1-2, with TRBD1 identical over 8 bases. CDR3 length: 15 amino acids. Germline V gene lookup returns CDR1 MGHRA and CDR2 YSYEKL. The V gene end was trimmed by 2 bases and the J gene end by 4 bases; junction bases not matched to a gene: 6.

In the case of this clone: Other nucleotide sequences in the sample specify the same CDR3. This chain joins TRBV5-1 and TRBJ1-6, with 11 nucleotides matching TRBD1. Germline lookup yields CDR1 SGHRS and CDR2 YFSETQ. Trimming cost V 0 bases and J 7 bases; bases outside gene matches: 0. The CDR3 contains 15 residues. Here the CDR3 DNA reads TGCGCCAGCAGCTTGGGGACAGGGGGCAATTCACCCCTCCACTTT. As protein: CASSLGTGGNSPLHF. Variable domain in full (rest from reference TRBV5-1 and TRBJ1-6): KAGVTQTPRYLIKTRGQQVTLSCSPISGHRSVSWYQQTPGQGLQFLFEYFSETQRNKGNFPGRFSGRQFSNSRSEMNVSTLELGDSALYLCASSLGTGGNSPLHFGNGTRLTVT.

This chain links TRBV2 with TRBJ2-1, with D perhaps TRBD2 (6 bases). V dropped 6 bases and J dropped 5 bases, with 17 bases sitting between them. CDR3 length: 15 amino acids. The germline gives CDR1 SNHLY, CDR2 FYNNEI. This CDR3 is CASRETSIPHNEQFF. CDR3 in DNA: TGTGCCAGCAGAGAGACTAGTATCCCCCACAATGAGCAGTTCTTC.

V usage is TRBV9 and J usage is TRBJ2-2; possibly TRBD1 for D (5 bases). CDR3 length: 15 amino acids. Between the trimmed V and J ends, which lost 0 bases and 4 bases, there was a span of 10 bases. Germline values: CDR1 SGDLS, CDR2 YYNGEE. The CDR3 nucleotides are TGTGCCAGCAGCGTAGCCTCAGGGCTCACCGGGGAGCTGTTTTTT. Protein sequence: CASSVASGLTGELFF.

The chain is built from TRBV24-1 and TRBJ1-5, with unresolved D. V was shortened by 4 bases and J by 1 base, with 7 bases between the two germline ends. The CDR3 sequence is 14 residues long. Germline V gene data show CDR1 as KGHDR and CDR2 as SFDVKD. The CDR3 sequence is CATSDSRSNQPQHF. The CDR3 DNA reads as TGTGCCACCAGTGACAGTAGGAGCAATCAGCCCCAGCATTTT.

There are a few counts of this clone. CDR3 residues: CASSLGGNNNYGYTF. CDR3 coding DNA: TGTGCCAGCAGCTTGGGGGGAAACAATAACTATGGCTACACCTTC. J is TRBJ1-2 and V is TRBV5-5; unclear D gene. This CDR3 has 15 residues. CDR1 and CDR2 from the germline V gene are SGHKS and YYEKEE (reference sequence). Deletions cut 0 bases from V and 1 base from J, with 10 bases between.

The CDR3 is CAGTRIGGRNNEQFF. The DNA of the CDR3 is TGTGCCGGGACAAGGATAGGGGGGAGGAACAATGAGCAGTTCTTC. J is TRBJ2-1 and V is TRBV30; D may be TRBD1 or TRBD2 (6 bases each). The CDR3 sequence is 15 residues long. Per the germline V gene, CDR1 is GTSNPN and CDR2 is SVGIG (reference sequence). Trimming cost V 8 bases and J 5 bases, with 22 bases left between them.

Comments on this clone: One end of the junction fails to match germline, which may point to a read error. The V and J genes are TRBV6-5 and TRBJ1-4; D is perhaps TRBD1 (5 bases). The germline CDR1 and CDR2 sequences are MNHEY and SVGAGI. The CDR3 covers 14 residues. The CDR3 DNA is TGTGTCAGCAGTCTGGGACGGAAAGGCGAAAAACTGTTTTTT. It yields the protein CVSSLGRKGEKLFF.

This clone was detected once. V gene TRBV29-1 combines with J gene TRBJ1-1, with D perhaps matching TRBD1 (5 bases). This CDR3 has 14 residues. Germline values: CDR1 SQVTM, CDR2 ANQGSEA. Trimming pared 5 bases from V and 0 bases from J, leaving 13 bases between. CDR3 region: CSVSLGTMNTEAFF. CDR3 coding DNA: TGCAGCGTTTCTCTGGGGACCATGAACACTGAAGCTTTCTTT.

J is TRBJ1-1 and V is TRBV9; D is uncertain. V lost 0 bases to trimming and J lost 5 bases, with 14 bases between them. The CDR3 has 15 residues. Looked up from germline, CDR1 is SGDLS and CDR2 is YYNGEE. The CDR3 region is CASSVAGVGGTEAFF. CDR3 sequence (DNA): TGTGCCAGCAGCGTAGCAGGAGTAGGAGGTACTGAAGCTTTCTTT. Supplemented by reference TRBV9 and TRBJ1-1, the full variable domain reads DSGVTQTPKHLITATGQRVTLRCSPRSGDLSVYWYQQSLDQGLQFLIQYYNGEERAKGNILERFSAQQFPDLHSELNLSSLELGDSALYFCASSVAGVGGTEAFFGQGTRLTVV.

CDR3 sequence reads: CASRYGLNTEAFF. CDR3 nucleotide sequence: TGTGCCAGCCGGTACGGATTGAACACTGAAGCTTTCTTT. The chain links TRBV6-5 to TRBJ1-1; D is unclear. The germline V and J ends were trimmed by 8 bases and 0 bases, with 10 bases remaining between them. The CDR3 is made up of 13 amino acids. Germline CDR1 MNHEY, CDR2 SVGAGI.

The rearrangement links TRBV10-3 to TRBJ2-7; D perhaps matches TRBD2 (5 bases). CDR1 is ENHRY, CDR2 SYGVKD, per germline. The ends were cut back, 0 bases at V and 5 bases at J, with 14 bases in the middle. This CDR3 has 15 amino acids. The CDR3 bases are TGTGCCATCAGTGAGTCCGACGCGGGTTTACACGAGCAGTACTTC. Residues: CAISESDAGLHEQYF.

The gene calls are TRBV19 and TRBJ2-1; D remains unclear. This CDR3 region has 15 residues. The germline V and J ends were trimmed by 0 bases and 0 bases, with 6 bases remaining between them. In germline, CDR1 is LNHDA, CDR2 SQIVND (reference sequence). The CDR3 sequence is CASSIEISSYNEQFF. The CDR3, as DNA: TGTGCCAGTAGTATAGAAATTTCCTCCTACAATGAGCAGTTCTTC.